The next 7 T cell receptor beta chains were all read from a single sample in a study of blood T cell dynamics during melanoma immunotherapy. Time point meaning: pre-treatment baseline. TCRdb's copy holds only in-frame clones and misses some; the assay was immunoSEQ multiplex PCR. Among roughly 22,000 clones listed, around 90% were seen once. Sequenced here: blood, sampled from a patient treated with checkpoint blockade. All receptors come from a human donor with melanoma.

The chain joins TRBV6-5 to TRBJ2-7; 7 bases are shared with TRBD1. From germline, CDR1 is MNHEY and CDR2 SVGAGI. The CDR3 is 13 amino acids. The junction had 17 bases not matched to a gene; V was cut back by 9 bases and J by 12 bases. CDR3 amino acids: CASVFGAGGEWYF. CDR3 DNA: TGTGCCAGTGTATTCGGGGCAGGGGGTGAATGGTACTTC.

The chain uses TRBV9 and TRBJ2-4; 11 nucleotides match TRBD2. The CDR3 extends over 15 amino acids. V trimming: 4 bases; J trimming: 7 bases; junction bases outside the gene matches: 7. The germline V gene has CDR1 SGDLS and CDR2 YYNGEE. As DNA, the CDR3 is TGTGCCAGCAGCTTAGCGGGAGGGAAGATGAACATTCAGTACTTC. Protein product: CASSLAGGKMNIQYF.

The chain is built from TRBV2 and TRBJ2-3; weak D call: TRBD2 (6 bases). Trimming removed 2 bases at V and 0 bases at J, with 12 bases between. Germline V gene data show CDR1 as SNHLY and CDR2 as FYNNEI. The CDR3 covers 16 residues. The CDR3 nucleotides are TGTGCCAGCAGTGAAAACGGGAGAGCGAGCACAGATACGCAGTATTTT. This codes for CASSENGRASTDTQYF.

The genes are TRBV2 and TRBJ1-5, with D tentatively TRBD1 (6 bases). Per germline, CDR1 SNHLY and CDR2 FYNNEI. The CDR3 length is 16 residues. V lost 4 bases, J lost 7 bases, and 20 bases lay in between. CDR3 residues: CASSAKTGPTGQPQHF. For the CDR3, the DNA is TGTGCCAGCAGTGCAAAAACAGGGCCAACCGGCCAGCCCCAGCATTTT.

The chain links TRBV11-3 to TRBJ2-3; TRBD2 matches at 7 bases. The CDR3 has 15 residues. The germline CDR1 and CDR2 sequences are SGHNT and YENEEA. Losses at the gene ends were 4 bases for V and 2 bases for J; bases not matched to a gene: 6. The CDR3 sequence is CASSSGLGTTDTQYF. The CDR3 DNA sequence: TGTGCCAGCAGCTCAGGACTAGGGACCACAGATACGCAGTATTTT.

The CDR3 loop is CSVVTANSGNTIYF. The DNA of the CDR3 is TGCAGCGTTGTTACAGCCAACTCTGGAAACACCATATATTTT. The V and J genes are TRBV29-1 and TRBJ1-3, with D uncertain. Germline lookup yields CDR1 SQVTM and CDR2 ANQGSEA. This CDR3 has 14 amino acids. V lost 4 bases, J lost 0 bases, and 10 bases lay in between.

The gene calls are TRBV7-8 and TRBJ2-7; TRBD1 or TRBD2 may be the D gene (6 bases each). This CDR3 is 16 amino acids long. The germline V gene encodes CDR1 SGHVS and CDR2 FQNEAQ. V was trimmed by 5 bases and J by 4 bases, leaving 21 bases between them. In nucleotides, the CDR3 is TGTGCCAGCAGCCGAGATGGAGGGACACGGATTTACGAGCAGTACTTC. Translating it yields CASSRDGGTRIYEQYF.